These 8 T cell receptor beta chains originate from one sample sequenced in a study of cytomegalovirus exposure and HLA in healthy donors. The PCR employed 60 Vbeta primers together with 13 Jbeta primers. The data were produced by immunoSEQ multiplex PCR, yet TCRdb's version contains in-frame clones alone and is incomplete. This sample's table reports roughly 120,000 clones. The sample consisted of PBMCs. The receptors come from a man between 35 and 55 years old in good health and CMV-seronegative.

The V call is TRBV5-6, the J call TRBJ1-2, with D possibly matching TRBD1 (6 bases). The CDR3 sequence is 14 residues long. Trimming stripped 6 bases from V and 6 bases from J, with 18 bases between. The germline V gene encodes CDR1 SGHDT and CDR2 YYEEEE. CDR3 sequence reads: CASTSPRTAHGYTF. In DNA form, the CDR3 reads TGTGCCAGCACCTCACCCAGGACAGCACATGGCTACACCTTC.

The V call is TRBV5-8, the J call TRBJ2-3; a weak D match, TRBD1 (6 bases). Germline assignment: CDR1 SGHTS and CDR2 YDEGEE. V gave up 4 bases and J gave up 4 bases, with 19 bases separating them. There are 16 residues in the CDR3. CDR3 bases: TGTGCCAGCAGCCGTGGGGCAGGGGAAGGGGCAGATACGCAGTATTTT. Residues: CASSRGAGEGADTQYF.

DNA for the CDR3: TGTGCCAGCAGCCCGGGGACTAGCGGGAGCGGGGAGACCCAGTACTTC. Translated, it gives CASSPGTSGSGETQYF. The V call is TRBV7-3, the J call TRBJ2-5; 14 bases agree with TRBD2. This CDR3 spans 16 amino acids. Germline CDR1 SGHTA, CDR2 FQGTGA. V dropped 5 bases and J dropped 5; count of bases not matched to a gene: 7. The variable domain in full, completed from reference TRBV7-3 and TRBJ2-5, reads GAGVSQTPSNKVTEKGKYVELRCDPISGHTALYWYRQSLGQGPEFLIYFQGTGAADDSGLPNDRFFAVRPEGSVSTLKIQRTERGDSAVYLCASSPGTSGSGETQYFGPGTRLLVL.

With respect to this clone: The junction shows a germline mismatch at one end, possibly a read error. The chain carries TRBV7-7 and TRBJ2-1, with TRBD1 identical over 8 bases. CDR1 and CDR2 (germline): SSHAT, FNYEAQ (reference sequence). The CDR3 totals 14 residues. The chain's CDR3 is CASSRQGNGNEQFF. CDR3 in DNA: TGTGCTAGCAGTCGACAGGGGAATGGCAATGAGCAGTTCTTC.

This sequence joins TRBV7-3 and TRBJ2-7, with D unclear. Deletions cut 2 bases from V and 5 bases from J, with 13 bases between. This CDR3 is built from 14 residues. CDR1 and CDR2 from the germline V gene are SGHTA and FQGTGA. CDR3 nucleotide sequence: TGTGCCAGCAGCTTACACGGGTCCAATGACGAGCAGTACTTC. This codes for CASSLHGSNDEQYF.

This sequence joins TRBV11-3 and TRBJ2-7; D is possibly TRBD1 (5 bases). Germline CDR1 SGHNT, CDR2 YENEEA. V lost 4 bases to trimming and J lost 0 bases, with 19 bases between them. The CDR3 totals 17 residues. CDR3 nucleotide sequence: TGTGCCAGCAGCTGGGGCAGCCTCGGACGAAGCTCCTACGAGCAGTACTTC. Protein product: CASSWGSLGRSSYEQYF.

The J gene is TRBJ2-2, the V gene TRBV2, with 11 bases lining up with TRBD1. The trim removed 6 bases at V and 7 bases at J, leaving 16 bases unmatched. The CDR3 spans 18 residues. Germline loops: CDR1 SNHLY, CDR2 FYNNEI. CDR3 loop: CASSTRPGDRGIGGELFF. CDR3 coding DNA: TGTGCCAGCAGCACCCGCCCCGGGGACAGGGGGATTGGCGGGGAGCTGTTTTTT.

The chain has TRBV6-1 and TRBJ2-7, with TRBD1 matching 9 bases. The ends lost 5 bases at V and 10 bases at J; junction bases unmatched: 9. From germline, CDR1 is MNHNS and CDR2 SASEGT. The CDR3 is made up of 13 amino acids. As DNA, the CDR3 is TGTGCCAGCAGTACACCGGGACAGGGAATTCAGTACTTC. This gives the protein CASSTPGQGIQYF.